This T cell receptor beta chain was sequenced in a study of blood T cell repertoires in COVID-19. For the study at large: Samples came from the United States, Italy and Spain, spanning acute and convalescent COVID-19. The cDNA or gDNA used as material had been derived from T cells, B-cell-depleted T cells, or PBMCs.

V was pared by 8 bases and J by 7 bases, with 18 bases between. CDR3 size: 14 residues. Germline V gene data show CDR1 as LNHDA and CDR2 as SQIVND (reference sequence). In the authors' methods: For nucleated cells, counts were estimated from reference gene primer amplification. Clones were read by immunoSEQ multiplex PCR, and TCRdb kept only the in-frame ones, dropping some. That table is the source of V, J and clone size, and D and trimming were worked out from the DNA. The table shows roughly 260,000 clones, with 82% occurring only once. The sequencing sample was made of peripheral blood. The clonotype comes from a woman in her 70s with acute or convalescent COVID-19. V gene TRBV19 combines with J gene TRBJ1-5; D is unclear. In DNA form, the CDR3 reads TGTGCCAGTTTTGGGGTTGGAGGAATCCAGCCCCAGCATTTT. Translation: CASFGVGGIQPQHF. The variable domain in full, completed from reference TRBV19 and TRBJ1-5, reads DGGITQSPKYLFRKEGQNVTLSCEQNLNHDAMYWYRQDPGQGLRLIYYSQIVNDFQKGDIAEGYSVSREKKESFPLTVTSAQKNPTAFYLCASFGVGGIQPQHFGDGTRLSIL.